This TCR beta chain was documented in a study of graft-versus-host responses after intestinal transplantation. In the study overall: All recipients got anti-thymocyte globulin induction, then tacrolimus and steroids for around three years.

Generated by immunoSEQ multiplex PCR, the TCRdb table keeps only in-frame clones and is missing some. The repertoire holds some 110,000 clones, with about 90% as singletons. Trimming took 6 bases from V and 4 from J, leaving 8 bases between them. Germline CDR1 and CDR2: DFQATT and SNEGSKA (reference sequence). The CDR3 is 11 amino acids. About this clone itself: What it recognizes is unknown.

Findings of the study overall: Early post-transplant HvG declines were associated with peak circulating GvH clone levels. Recipient marrow held GvH clones, some first seen in ileum or blood.

The J gene is TRBJ2-3, the V gene TRBV20-1; D call uncertain. The source of this sequence is a human donor who received an intestinal transplant. The starting material was unstimulated CD4+ T cells sorted from spleen or lymph node cells, obtained before intestinal transplant. The CDR3 DNA sequence: TGCAGTGCGTATTCGCCAGATACGCAGTATTTT. This encodes CSAYSPDTQYF.